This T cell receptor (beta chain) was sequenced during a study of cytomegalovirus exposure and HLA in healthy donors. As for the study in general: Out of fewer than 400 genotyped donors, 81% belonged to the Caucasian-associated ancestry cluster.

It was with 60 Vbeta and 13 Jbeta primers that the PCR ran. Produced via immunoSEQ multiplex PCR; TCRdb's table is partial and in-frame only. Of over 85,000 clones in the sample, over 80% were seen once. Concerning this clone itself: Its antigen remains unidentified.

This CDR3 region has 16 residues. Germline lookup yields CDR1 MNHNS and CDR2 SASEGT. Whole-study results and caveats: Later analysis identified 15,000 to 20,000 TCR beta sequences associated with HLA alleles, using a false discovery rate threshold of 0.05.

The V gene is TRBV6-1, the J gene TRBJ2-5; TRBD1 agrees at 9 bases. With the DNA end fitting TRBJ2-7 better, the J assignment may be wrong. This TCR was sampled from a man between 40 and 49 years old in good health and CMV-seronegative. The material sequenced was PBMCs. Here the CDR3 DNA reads TGTGCCAGCAGTGACGGGGGACAGGGATATTTGTACGAGCAGTACTTC. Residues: CASSDGGQGYLYEQYF.